A selection of T cell receptor beta chains follows, all from one sample in a study of shared T cell receptors in the human thymus. Method: immunoSEQ multiplex PCR; TCRdb's copy keeps in-frame clones and lacks some. The sample shows 700,000 to 750,000 clones, approximately 83% of them seen only once. These data were also filed under a second study, of human thymus T cells.

The source material was thymocytes. The receptor source for this set is a girl less than two years old with a congenital heart defect. Both conserved end residues are trimmed from each CDR3. Each record gives: CDR3 protein, J gene, D gene, V gene. A D gene is named only where the DNA matches it firmly.

CDR3 protein: ASSIGGLAHTDTQY; J gene: TRBJ2-3; D gene: -; V gene: TRBV19
CDR3 protein: AKVHRGNQPQH; J gene: TRBJ1-5; D gene: -; V gene: TRBV14
CDR3 protein: ASRTGPRIRASGNTIY; J gene: TRBJ1-3; D gene: -; V gene: TRBV7-9
CDR3 protein: ASSVDRGNEQF; J gene: TRBJ2-1; D gene: TRBD1; V gene: TRBV27
CDR3 protein: ASSLWDRGDQPQH; J gene: TRBJ1-5; D gene: -; V gene: TRBV28
CDR3 protein: ASSQRASGVGMNTEAF; J gene: TRBJ1-1; D gene: -; V gene: TRBV27
CDR3 protein: AWRKAGQETQY; J gene: TRBJ2-5; D gene: -; V gene: TRBV30
CDR3 protein: ASSHHRGANSPLH; J gene: TRBJ1-6; D gene: TRBD1; V gene: TRBV28
CDR3 protein: ASSLQGFGLWRTEAF; J gene: TRBJ1-1; D gene: -; V gene: TRBV5-1
CDR3 protein: ASSHLVMRALNEKLF; J gene: TRBJ1-4; D gene: -; V gene: TRBV4-1
CDR3 protein: ASGAPLRDRDKSTDTQY; J gene: TRBJ2-3; D gene: TRBD1; V gene: TRBV12-5
CDR3 protein: ASSEKSRSMNTEAF; J gene: TRBJ1-1; D gene: -; V gene: TRBV6-1
CDR3 protein: ASSLAIEEDGYT; J gene: TRBJ1-2; D gene: -; V gene: TRBV5-1
CDR3 protein: ASSPPWGRDSNTIY; J gene: TRBJ1-3; D gene: TRBD1; V gene: TRBV18
CDR3 protein: ASSQADEQF; J gene: TRBJ2-1; D gene: -; V gene: TRBV4-2
CDR3 protein: ASSDPLAGVCNEQF; J gene: TRBJ2-1; D gene: TRBD2; V gene: TRBV2
CDR3 protein: ASSSRWAGVTGELF; J gene: TRBJ2-2; D gene: -; V gene: TRBV7-6
CDR3 protein: AISDRDPIGIQY; J gene: TRBJ2-4; D gene: -; V gene: TRBV10-3
CDR3 protein: ASNPDRGRYNEQF; J gene: TRBJ2-1; D gene: TRBD1; V gene: TRBV5-6
CDR3 protein: ASSAGTSFSEQF; J gene: TRBJ2-1; D gene: TRBD2; V gene: TRBV10-1
CDR3 protein: ASSQDPLAGDMGGANVLT; J gene: TRBJ2-6; D gene: TRBD2; V gene: TRBV4-3
CDR3 protein: ASSLLGSSGQAVSRGYT; J gene: TRBJ1-2; D gene: TRBD1; V gene: TRBV7-9
CDR3 protein: ASSDNLSGQGQETQY; J gene: TRBJ2-5; D gene: TRBD1; V gene: TRBV5-1
CDR3 protein: ASSLQGLIPNSPLH; J gene: TRBJ1-6; D gene: -; V gene: TRBV5-4
CDR3 protein: ASSTDRGQNTGELF; J gene: TRBJ2-2; D gene: TRBD1; V gene: TRBV5-4
CDR3 protein: ASSLARGGRGETQY; J gene: TRBJ2-5; D gene: TRBD1; V gene: TRBV7-2
CDR3 protein: ASSKRRRWITEAF; J gene: TRBJ1-1; D gene: -; V gene: TRBV21-1
CDR3 protein: SAWAGSSYT; J gene: TRBJ1-2; D gene: -; V gene: TRBV20-1
CDR3 protein: ASSQGGRGDSEETQY; J gene: TRBJ2-5; D gene: -; V gene: TRBV4-1
CDR3 protein: ASSATHYPDRVPYCSPLH; J gene: TRBJ1-6; D gene: TRBD1; V gene: TRBV6-1
CDR3 protein: ASSALPGQTHLGANVLT; J gene: TRBJ2-6; D gene: TRBD1; V gene: TRBV6-1
CDR3 protein: ASSLTGNYGYT; J gene: TRBJ1-2; D gene: -; V gene: TRBV28
CDR3 protein: AISESQIHYGYT; J gene: TRBJ1-2; D gene: -; V gene: TRBV10-3
CDR3 protein: ASRGVGKANYGYT; J gene: TRBJ1-2; D gene: -; V gene: TRBV19
CDR3 protein: ASSPPFNEQF; J gene: TRBJ2-1; D gene: -; V gene: TRBV7-2
CDR3 protein: ASSERQTDSYNEQF; J gene: TRBJ2-1; D gene: -; V gene: TRBV2
CDR3 protein: ASSSPGQGSNEQY; J gene: TRBJ2-7; D gene: TRBD1; V gene: TRBV28
CDR3 protein: ASSCDRGFYGYT; J gene: TRBJ1-2; D gene: TRBD1; V gene: TRBV6-5
CDR3 protein: ASGPGSSEQY; J gene: TRBJ2-7; D gene: -; V gene: TRBV28
CDR3 protein: ATRGRGADEQY; J gene: TRBJ2-7; D gene: -; V gene: TRBV10-3
CDR3 protein: ASRSAFGRGNSPLH; J gene: TRBJ1-6; D gene: -; V gene: TRBV19
CDR3 protein: ASSFKRDRKTEAF; J gene: TRBJ1-1; D gene: TRBD1; V gene: TRBV5-6
CDR3 protein: ATSRGAGIAGVTDTQY; J gene: TRBJ2-3; D gene: TRBD2; V gene: TRBV15
CDR3 protein: ASSSIGGEFYNSPLH; J gene: TRBJ1-6; D gene: -; V gene: TRBV5-4
CDR3 protein: ASSPWTGRVGTEAF; J gene: TRBJ1-1; D gene: TRBD1; V gene: TRBV9
CDR3 protein: ASSLTSGDKAGELF; J gene: TRBJ2-2; D gene: TRBD2; V gene: TRBV14
CDR3 protein: ASSYSAGQGAGTQY; J gene: TRBJ2-3; D gene: TRBD1; V gene: TRBV6-5
CDR3 protein: ASSDHVGTTRDTQY; J gene: TRBJ2-3; D gene: TRBD2; V gene: TRBV6-1
CDR3 protein: ASSQAAEDAGNTIY; J gene: TRBJ1-3; D gene: -; V gene: TRBV4-1
CDR3 protein: ASSLALVSGGYNEQF; J gene: TRBJ2-1; D gene: TRBD2; V gene: TRBV7-8
CDR3 protein: ASSREGNEQY; J gene: TRBJ2-7; D gene: -; V gene: TRBV2
CDR3 protein: ASSSGEAKNIQY; J gene: TRBJ2-4; D gene: -; V gene: TRBV7-9
CDR3 protein: ASSEWVPRVEAYGYT; J gene: TRBJ1-2; D gene: -; V gene: TRBV2
CDR3 protein: ASSRGTLHQPQH; J gene: TRBJ1-5; D gene: -; V gene: TRBV2